These T cell receptor beta chains were read from a single sample in a study of blood T cell repertoires in COVID-19. Repertoires were generated with immunoSEQ multiplex PCR, while TCRdb's copy carries only in-frame clones and drops some. The sample shows more than 85,000 clones, 80% to 95% of them seen only once. The specimen sequenced was peripheral blood. Receptor source: a woman between 50 and 59 years old with COVID-19, enrolled during active disease. The CDR3 runs from the conserved cysteine through the conserved F or W. A D gene is named only where the DNA matches it firmly. Expanded clones get a size class; other rows say once, few or many, or leave the size out.

V gene	J gene	clone size	D gene	CDR3 DNA	CDR3 protein
TRBV19	TRBJ2-1	.	TRBD1	TGTGCCAGTAGTTGGGGACAGGGAGACAATGAGCAGTTCTTC	CASSWGQGDNEQFF
TRBV7-8	TRBJ2-5	.	TRBD2	TGTGCCAGCAGCTCAAGACTAGCGGGGGTTCGAGGAGAGACCCAGTACTTC	CASSSRLAGVRGETQYF
TRBV7-9	TRBJ1-2	once	.	TGTGCCAGCAGCTTAGGGACAGCCTATGGCTACACCTTC	CASSLGTAYGYTF
TRBV7-2	TRBJ1-1	.	TRBD1	TGTGCCAGCAGCCTTGGGACAGGGAGACTGAACACTGAAGCTTTCTTT	CASSLGTGRLNTEAFF
TRBV19	TRBJ1-2	.	.	TGTGCCAGTAGTATAGTATCGGGGGACTATGGCTACACCTTC	CASSIVSGDYGYTF
TRBV20-1	TRBJ1-2	.	.	TGCAGTGCAGACATCTATGGCTACACCTTC	CSADIYGYTF
TRBV6-2/TRBV6-3	TRBJ2-4	once	TRBD1	TGTGCCAGCAGCATGGGACAGGGGGCCCGCGACGTGTACTTC	CASSMGQGARDVYF
TRBV5-4	TRBJ1-2	.	TRBD1	TGTGCCAGCAGCGTACAGGGGGCCGGCTATGGCTACACCTTC	CASSVQGAGYGYTF
TRBV6-1	TRBJ2-4	.	.	TGTGCCAGCAGTGAAGCGGGGGGGCTTTCAGCCAAAAACATTCAGTACTTC	CASSEAGGLSAKNIQYF
TRBV5-1	TRBJ2-4	.	TRBD1	TGCGCCAGCAGCCCGACCTCCGCGGGACAGGGGCCAGCCAAAAACATTCAGTACTTC	CASSPTSAGQGPAKNIQYF
TRBV7-8	TRBJ2-6	.	.	TGTGCCAGCAGCTTAGCGAGACAGAGGTTCTCTGGGGCCAACGTCCTGACTTTC	CASSLARQRFSGANVLTF
TRBV5-6	TRBJ1-3	.	.	TGTGCCAGCAGCTACGGTGATCGAAACACCATATATTTT	CASSYGDRNTIYF
TRBV5-6	TRBJ1-2	.	.	TGTGCCAGCAGCTCACCCGGGACATCCCTGGGGGGCTACACCTTC	CASSSPGTSLGGYTF
TRBV13	TRBJ1-1	once	TRBD1	TGTGCCAGCAGCGAAAGAATTCTAACAGGGGATGGGAGGAACACTGAAGCTTTCTTT	CASSERILTGDGRNTEAFF
TRBV19	TRBJ1-4	.	.	TGTGCCAGTAGAGAGTTCCCCTGGGAAAAACTGTTTTTT	CASREFPWEKLFF
TRBV5-1	TRBJ1-1	once	.	TGCGCCAGCAGCGTGGGGGCAGGGGCGCTTGTCGGGAACACTGAAGCTTTCTTT	CASSVGAGALVGNTEAFF
TRBV2	TRBJ2-5	.	.	TGTGCCAGCAGCGAGGATCAGATGACCCAGTACTTC	CASSEDQMTQYF
TRBV7-2	TRBJ2-3	.	TRBD1	TGTGCCAGCAGCTTTCCTGGGACAGCTAGCACAGATACGCAGTATTTT	CASSFPGTASTDTQYF
TRBV19	TRBJ1-5	.	.	TGTGCCACCGCGCTGGGCGGGAAGAGTCAGCCCCAGCATTTT	CATALGGKSQPQHF
TRBV5-6	TRBJ1-5	few	.	TGTGCCAGCAGCGCGACAGGATTGAATCAGCCCCAGCATTTT	CASSATGLNQPQHF
TRBV10-1	TRBJ1-3	.	.	.	CASSFGSGNTIYF
TRBV19	TRBJ1-1	.	.	TGTGCCAGTAACCCGAGGGGGAGACAGGTCAACACTGAAGCTTTCTTT	CASNPRGRQVNTEAFF
TRBV15	TRBJ2-1	.	TRBD1	TGTGCCACCAGCGGGACAGGGTCCTACAATGAGCAGTTCTTC	CATSGTGSYNEQFF
TRBV3-1/TRBV3-2	TRBJ2-2	.	TRBD1	TGTGCCAGCAGAAGGGGGCGTCCGACGGACACCGGGGAGCTGTTTTTT	CASRRGRPTDTGELFF
TRBV5-1	TRBJ1-6	.	TRBD1	TGCGCCAGCAGCTCCTACAGGGGAGGATACTCACCCCTCCACTTT	CASSSYRGGYSPLHF
TRBV7-9	TRBJ2-6	.	.	TGTGCCAGCAGCGGCACAAGGAGCTCTGGGGCCAACGTCCTGACTTTC	CASSGTRSSGANVLTF
TRBV28	TRBJ2-1	once	TRBD1	TGTGCCAGCAGTTTAGGGGACAGACCCTACAATGAGCAGTTCTTC	CASSLGDRPYNEQFF
TRBV4-2	TRBJ1-4	.	TRBD1	TGTGCCAGCAGCCCCTACAGGGGGAGGGAAAAACTGTTTTTT	CASSPYRGREKLFF
TRBV5-1	TRBJ1-1	.	.	TGCGCCAGCACCCTCCGGGGGGGGCAGGACACTGAAGCTTTCTTT	CASTLRGGQDTEAFF
TRBV29-1	TRBJ2-1	.	.	TGCAGCTCGGGGCCGGGGAATGAGCAGTTCTTC	CSSGPGNEQFF
TRBV4-1	TRBJ1-3	.	.	TGCGCCAGCAGCCAAGATCCGGGAAACACCATATATTTT	CASSQDPGNTIYF
TRBV28	TRBJ2-3	.	TRBD2	TGTGCCAGCAGTCTGCTAGCGGGGGGGTGGACAGATACGCAGTATTTT	CASSLLAGGWTDTQYF
TRBV4-1	TRBJ1-1	.	.	TGCGCCAGCAGCCAAGTCGGGCAGGGGAACACTGAAGCTTTCTTT	CASSQVGQGNTEAFF
TRBV24-1	TRBJ1-2	once	.	TGTGCCACCAGTGATCCCCAAGACATGTATGGCTACACCTTC	CATSDPQDMYGYTF
TRBV5-4	TRBJ2-5	few	TRBD2	TGTGCCAGCAGCTTATACAGCGGGGGGGCCGTTGAGACCCAGTACTTC	CASSLYSGGAVETQYF
TRBV12-3/TRBV12-4	TRBJ1-5	.	.	TGTGCCAGCAGTTTGGGGCAGTTGAAGCCCCAGCATTTT	CASSLGQLKPQHF
TRBV5-1	TRBJ2-7	.	.	TGCGCCAGCAGCTCCTCGGGGGGCACCTCCCACGAGCAGTACTTC	CASSSSGGTSHEQYF
TRBV6-9	TRBJ2-7	.	TRBD1	TGTGCCAGCAGTTACCGGACAGGGTTCTGCGAGCAGTACTTC	CASSYRTGFCEQYF
TRBV18	TRBJ2-7	.	.	TGTGCCAGCTCACCATTCAGTACCTACGAGCAGTACTTC	CASSPFSTYEQYF
TRBV19	TRBJ1-1	.	.	.	CASTSERGRIEAFF
TRBV7-3	TRBJ2-2	.	TRBD2	TGTGCCAGCAGCACCACTAGCGGGGGGAACACCGGGGAGCTGTTTTTT	CASSTTSGGNTGELFF
TRBV6-2/TRBV6-3	TRBJ2-3	.	.	TGTGCCAGCAGTTCGGGCGGACTGCTTACAGATACGCAGTATTTT	CASSSGGLLTDTQYF
TRBV2	TRBJ1-5	.	TRBD1	TGTGCCAGCAGGGCTCGGACAGGGGATCAGCCCCAGCATTTT	CASRARTGDQPQHF
TRBV2	TRBJ1-2	.	TRBD1	TGTGCCAGCAGTGAGGACAGGCTGACTTATGGCTACACCTTC	CASSEDRLTYGYTF
TRBV6-6	TRBJ1-2	.	.	TGTGCCAGCAACAACAGACAGACTTTTAACTATGGCTACACCTTC	CASNNRQTFNYGYTF
TRBV5-4	TRBJ2-7	.	.	TGTGCCAGCAGCACGGACACTGACTACGAGCAGTACTTC	CASSTDTDYEQYF
TRBV5-1	TRBJ2-1	.	TRBD1	TGCGCCAGCAGCTCCAGACAGGGGTCCTACAATGAGCAGTTCTTC	CASSSRQGSYNEQFF
TRBV5-6	TRBJ2-2	.	TRBD2	TGTGCCAGCAGCTTGGGTCGGCCTAGCGGGAACACCGGGGAGCTGTTTTTT	CASSLGRPSGNTGELFF
TRBV2	TRBJ2-3	.	TRBD2	TGTGCCAGCAGTCCACTAGCGAGTACAGATACGCAGTATTTT	CASSPLASTDTQYF
TRBV12-3/TRBV12-4	TRBJ1-1	.	.	TGTGCCAGCAAGCGGGTAGCTGAAGCTTTCTTT	CASKRVAEAFF
TRBV28	TRBJ2-5	few	TRBD1	TGTGCCAGCGTTCCAGGGGGCGCATCGGAGACCCAGTACTTC	CASVPGGASETQYF
TRBV5-4	TRBJ2-2	.	.	TGTGCCAGCAGCTCAAATGCAGGGGTGGACACCGGGGAGCTGTTTTTT	CASSSNAGVDTGELFF
TRBV29-1	TRBJ2-5	.	TRBD2	TGCAGCGTTCGGCCGGGACTAGTGGGGGAGACCCAGTACTTC	CSVRPGLVGETQYF
TRBV2	TRBJ2-7	once	TRBD2	TGTGCCAGCAGTCTTTGGGGGGGGTCCTACGAGCAGTACTTC	CASSLWGGSYEQYF
TRBV5-4	TRBJ1-5	few	.	TGTGCCAGCAGCCCGACACCTAATAGCAATCAGCCCCAGCATTTT	CASSPTPNSNQPQHF